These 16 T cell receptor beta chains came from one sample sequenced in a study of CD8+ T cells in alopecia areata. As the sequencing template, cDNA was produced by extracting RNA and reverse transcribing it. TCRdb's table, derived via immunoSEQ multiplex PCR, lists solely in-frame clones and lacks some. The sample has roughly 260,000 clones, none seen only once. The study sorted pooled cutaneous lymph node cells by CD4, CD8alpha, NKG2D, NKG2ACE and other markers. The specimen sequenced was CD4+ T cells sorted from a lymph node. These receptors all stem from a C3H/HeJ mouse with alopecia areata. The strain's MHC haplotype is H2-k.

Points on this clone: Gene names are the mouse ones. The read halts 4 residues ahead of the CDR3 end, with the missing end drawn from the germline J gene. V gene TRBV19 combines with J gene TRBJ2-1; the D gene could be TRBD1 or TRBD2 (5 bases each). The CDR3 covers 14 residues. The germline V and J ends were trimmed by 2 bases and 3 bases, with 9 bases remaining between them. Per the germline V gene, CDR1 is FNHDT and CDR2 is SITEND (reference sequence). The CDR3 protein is CASSMGVSYAEQFF. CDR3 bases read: TGTGCCAGCAGTATGGGGGTCTCCTATGCT. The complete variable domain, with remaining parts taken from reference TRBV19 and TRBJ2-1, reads GGIITQTPKFLIGQEGQKLTLKCQQNFNHDTMYWYRQDSGKGLRLIYYSITENDLQKGDLSEGYDASREKKSSFSLTVTSAQKNEMAVFLCASSMGVSYAEQFFGPGTRLTVL.

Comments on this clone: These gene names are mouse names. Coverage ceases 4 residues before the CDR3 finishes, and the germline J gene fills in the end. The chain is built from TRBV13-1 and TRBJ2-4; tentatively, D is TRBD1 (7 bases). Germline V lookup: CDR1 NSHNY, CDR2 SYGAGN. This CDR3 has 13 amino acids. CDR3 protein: CASREGGANTLYF. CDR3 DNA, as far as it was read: TGTGCCAGCAGAGAAGGGGGCGCGAAC.

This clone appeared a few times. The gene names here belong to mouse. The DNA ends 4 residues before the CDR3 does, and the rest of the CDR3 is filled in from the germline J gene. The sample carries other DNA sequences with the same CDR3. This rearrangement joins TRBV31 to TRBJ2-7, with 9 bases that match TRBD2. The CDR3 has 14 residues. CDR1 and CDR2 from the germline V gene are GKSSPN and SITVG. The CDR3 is CAWSLETGGYEQYF. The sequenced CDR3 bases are TGTGCCTGGAGTCTTGAGACTGGGGGTTAT.

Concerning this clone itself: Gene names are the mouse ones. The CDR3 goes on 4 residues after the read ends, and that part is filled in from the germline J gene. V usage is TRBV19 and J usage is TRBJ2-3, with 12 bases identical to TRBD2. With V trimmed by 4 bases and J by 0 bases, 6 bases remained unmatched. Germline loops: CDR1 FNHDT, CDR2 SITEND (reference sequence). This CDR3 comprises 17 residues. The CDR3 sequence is CASSSGTGGFSAETLYF. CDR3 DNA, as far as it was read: TGTGCCAGCAGTTCGGGGACTGGGGGGTTTAGTGCAGAA.

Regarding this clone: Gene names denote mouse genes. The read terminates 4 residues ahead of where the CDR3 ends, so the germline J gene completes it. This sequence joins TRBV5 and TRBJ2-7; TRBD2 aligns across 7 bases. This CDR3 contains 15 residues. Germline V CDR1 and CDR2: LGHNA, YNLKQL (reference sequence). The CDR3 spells CASSQDRAGGYEQYF. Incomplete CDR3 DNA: TGTGCCAGCAGCCAAGATCGGGCTGGGGGTTAT.

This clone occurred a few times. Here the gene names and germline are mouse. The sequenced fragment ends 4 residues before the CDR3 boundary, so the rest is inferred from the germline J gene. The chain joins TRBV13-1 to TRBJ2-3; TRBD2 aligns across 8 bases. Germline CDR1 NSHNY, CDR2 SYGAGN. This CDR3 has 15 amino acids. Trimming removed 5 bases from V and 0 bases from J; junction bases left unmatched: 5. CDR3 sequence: CASSLWGVSAETLYF. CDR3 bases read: TGTGCCAGCAGCCTCTGGGGGGTTAGTGCAGAA.

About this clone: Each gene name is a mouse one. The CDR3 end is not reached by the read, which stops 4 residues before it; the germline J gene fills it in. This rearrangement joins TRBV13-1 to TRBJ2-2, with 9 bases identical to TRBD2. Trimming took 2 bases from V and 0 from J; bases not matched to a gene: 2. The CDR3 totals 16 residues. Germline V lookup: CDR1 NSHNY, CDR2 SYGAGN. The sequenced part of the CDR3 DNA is TGTGCCAGCAGTGAGGGACTGGGCTCAAACACCGGG. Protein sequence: CASSEGLGSNTG. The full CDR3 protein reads CASSEGLGSNTGQLYF.

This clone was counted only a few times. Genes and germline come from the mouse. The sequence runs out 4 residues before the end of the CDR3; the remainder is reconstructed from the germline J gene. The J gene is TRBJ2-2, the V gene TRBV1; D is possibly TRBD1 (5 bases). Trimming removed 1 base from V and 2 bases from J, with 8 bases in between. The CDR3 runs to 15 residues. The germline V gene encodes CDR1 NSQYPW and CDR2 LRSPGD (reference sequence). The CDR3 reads CTCSAAGHNTGQLYF. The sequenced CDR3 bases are TGCACCTGCAGTGCAGCTGGACATAACACCGGG.

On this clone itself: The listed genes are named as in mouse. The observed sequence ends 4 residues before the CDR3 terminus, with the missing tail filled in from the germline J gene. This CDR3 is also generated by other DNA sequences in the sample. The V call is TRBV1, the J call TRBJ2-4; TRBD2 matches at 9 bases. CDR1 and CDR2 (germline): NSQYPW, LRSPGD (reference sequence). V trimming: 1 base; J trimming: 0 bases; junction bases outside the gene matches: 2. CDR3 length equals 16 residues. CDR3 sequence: CTCSAVTGGSQNTLYF. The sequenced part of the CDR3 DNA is TGCACCTGCAGTGCAGTGACTGGGGGTAGTCAAAAC.

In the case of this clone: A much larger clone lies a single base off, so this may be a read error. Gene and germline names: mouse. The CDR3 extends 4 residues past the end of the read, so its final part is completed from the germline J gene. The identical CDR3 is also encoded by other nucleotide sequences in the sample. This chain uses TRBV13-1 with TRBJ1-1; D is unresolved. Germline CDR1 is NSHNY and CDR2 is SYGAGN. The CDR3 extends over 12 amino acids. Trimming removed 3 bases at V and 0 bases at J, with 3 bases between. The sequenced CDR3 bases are TGTGCCAGCAGTGCTCAGAACACA. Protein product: CASSAQNT. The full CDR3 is CASSAQNTEVFF.

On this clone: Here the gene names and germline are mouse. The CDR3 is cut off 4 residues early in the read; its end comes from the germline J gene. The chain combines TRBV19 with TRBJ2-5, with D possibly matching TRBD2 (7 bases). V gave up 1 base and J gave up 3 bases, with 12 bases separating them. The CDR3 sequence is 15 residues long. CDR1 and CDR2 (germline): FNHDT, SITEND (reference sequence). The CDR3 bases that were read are TGTGCCAGCAGTATAACCTGGGGGCTTCAAGAC. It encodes CASSITWGLQD. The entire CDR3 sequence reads CASSITWGLQDTQYF.

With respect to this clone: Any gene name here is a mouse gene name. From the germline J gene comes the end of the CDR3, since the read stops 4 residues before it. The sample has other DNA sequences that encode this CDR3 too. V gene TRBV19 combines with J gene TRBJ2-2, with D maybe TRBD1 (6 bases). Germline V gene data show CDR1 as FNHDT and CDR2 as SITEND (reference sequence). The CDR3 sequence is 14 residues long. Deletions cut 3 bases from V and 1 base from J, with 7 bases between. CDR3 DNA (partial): TGTGCCAGCAGTACACAGGGAAACACCGGG. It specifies CASSTQGNTG. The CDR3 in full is CASSTQGNTGQLYF.

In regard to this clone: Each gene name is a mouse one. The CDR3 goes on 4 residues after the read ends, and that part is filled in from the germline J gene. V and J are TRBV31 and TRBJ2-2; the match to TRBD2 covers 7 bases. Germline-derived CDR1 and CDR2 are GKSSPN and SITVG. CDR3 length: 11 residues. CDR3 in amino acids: CAWRTGGQLYF. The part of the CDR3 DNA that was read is TGTGCCTGGAGGACTGGGGGG.

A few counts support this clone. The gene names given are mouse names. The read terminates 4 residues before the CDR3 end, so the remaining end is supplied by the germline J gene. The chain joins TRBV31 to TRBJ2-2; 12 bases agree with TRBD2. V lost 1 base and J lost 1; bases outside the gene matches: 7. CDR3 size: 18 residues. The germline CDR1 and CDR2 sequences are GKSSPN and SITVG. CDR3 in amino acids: CAWSPRDWGDQNTGQLYF. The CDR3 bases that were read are TGTGCCTGGAGTCCCCGGGACTGGGGGGACCAAAACACCGGG.

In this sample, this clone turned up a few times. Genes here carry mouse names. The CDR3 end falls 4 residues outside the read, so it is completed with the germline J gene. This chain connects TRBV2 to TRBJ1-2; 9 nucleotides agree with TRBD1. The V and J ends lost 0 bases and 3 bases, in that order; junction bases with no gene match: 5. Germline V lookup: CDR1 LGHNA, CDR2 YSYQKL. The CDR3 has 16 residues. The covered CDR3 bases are TGTGCCAGCAGCCAAGAATCGGGACAGGGTTACTCC. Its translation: CASSQESGQGYS. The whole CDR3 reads CASSQESGQGYSDYTF.

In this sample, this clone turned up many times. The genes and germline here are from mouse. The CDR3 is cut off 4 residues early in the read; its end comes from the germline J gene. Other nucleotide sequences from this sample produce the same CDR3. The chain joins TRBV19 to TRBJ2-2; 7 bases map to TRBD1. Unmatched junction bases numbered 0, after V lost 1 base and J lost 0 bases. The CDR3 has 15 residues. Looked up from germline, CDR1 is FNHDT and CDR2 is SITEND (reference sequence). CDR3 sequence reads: CASSIQGANTGQLYF. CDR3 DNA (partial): TGTGCCAGCAGTATACAGGGGGCAAACACCGGG.